This T cell receptor beta chain was sequenced for a study of T-cell memory formation after mild COVID-19. This clonotype was found a few times. V lost 6 bases and J 12 bases, leaving 18 bases between the germline ends. Germline V gene lookup returns CDR1 MNHEY and CDR2 SVGAGI. This CDR3 has 13 amino acids. MiXCR, run by TCRdb on the 5' RACE reads, gives a single entry per CDR3 protein. The sample has almost 350,000 distinct CDR3 sequences, 20% to 25% seen once. Sequencing used PBMCs or a T cell subset sorted from them (not recorded which). The TCR sequence derives from a man aged 18 to 30 who had mild COVID-19 (a few samples of this study predate the infection). Cell type and time point are not known. J is TRBJ2-1 and V is TRBV6-5; D is possibly TRBD1 (6 bases). CDR3 in amino acids: CASRPTGNGWQFF. In DNA form, the CDR3 reads TGTGCCAGCAGGCCAACAGGGAATGGATGGCAGTTCTTC.